This paragraph reports one T cell receptor (beta chain). The record originates from a study of blood T cell repertoires in COVID-19. Original data processing: Amplification from reference gene primers served as the basis for estimated nucleated cell counts. Clones were read by immunoSEQ multiplex PCR, and TCRdb kept only the in-frame ones, dropping some. V and J calls and clone size follow that table, whereas D and trimming were derived from the DNA. The sample contains fewer than 400,000 clones, 80% to 90% of which appear only once. The CDR3 loop spans 17 amino acids. Germline V gives CDR1 MGHRA, CDR2 YSYEKL. V shed 0 bases and J shed 3 bases, with 12 bases lying between them. Assignments of participants to cohorts depended upon their own reported clinical history.

The TCR was taken from a man younger than 45 who had recovered from COVID-19. Sequenced material: PBMCs or T cells enriched from blood (not recorded which). J is TRBJ2-6 and V is TRBV4-1, with a tentative D call TRBD2 (6 bases). The CDR3 protein is CASSQEVAGYGANVLTF. CDR3 nucleotide sequence: TGCGCCAGCAGCCAAGAAGTTGCGGGGTATGGGGCCAACGTCCTGACTTTC.